This TCR beta chain was recorded in a study of regulatory T cells in long-lasting Graves disease. Study-wide background: New Graves' disease cases had less than 3 months of antithyroid drugs.

TCR beta libraries were built with iRepertoire HTBI primers and Arm-PCR of CDR3 regions. TCRdb reanalysed the multiplex PCR reads using MiXCR and keeps one entry per CDR3 protein. This table holds fewer than 550,000 distinct CDR3 sequences, approximately 16% found once. The germline gives CDR1 SGHTA, CDR2 FQGNSA. Trimming shortened V by 3 bases and J by 0 bases, and 12 bases separated the two germline ends. This CDR3 is built from 15 residues. Time point described: newly diagnosed GD, antithyroid drugs for less than 3 months. PBMCs provided the RNA from which the TCR library was made. A few counts support this clonotype. The data were also submitted as part of a second study, on T cells in Graves' hyperthyroidism and ophthalmopathy.

Sample: peripheral blood mononuclear cells (PBMCs), taken at new diagnosis, from a patient treated with antithyroid drugs. The rearrangement links TRBV7-2 to TRBJ2-7; no definite D call. This TCR was recovered from a woman aged 35 to 60 with Graves disease. The CDR3 nucleotides read TGTGCCAGCAGCTTCGTGACCCAAAGCTCCTACGAGCAGTACTTC. It translates to CASSFVTQSSYEQYF.